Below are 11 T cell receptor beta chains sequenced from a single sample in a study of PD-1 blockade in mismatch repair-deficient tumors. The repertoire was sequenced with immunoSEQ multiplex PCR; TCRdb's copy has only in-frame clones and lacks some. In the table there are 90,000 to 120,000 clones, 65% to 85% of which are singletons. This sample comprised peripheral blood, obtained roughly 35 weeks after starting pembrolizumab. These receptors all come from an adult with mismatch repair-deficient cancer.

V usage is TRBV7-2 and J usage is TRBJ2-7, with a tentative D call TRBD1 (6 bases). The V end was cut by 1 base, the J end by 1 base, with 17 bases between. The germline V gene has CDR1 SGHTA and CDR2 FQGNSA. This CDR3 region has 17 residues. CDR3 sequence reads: CASSLVTGTQVSYEQYF. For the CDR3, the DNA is TGTGCCAGCAGCTTAGTAACCGGGACACAGGTTTCCTACGAGCAGTACTTC.

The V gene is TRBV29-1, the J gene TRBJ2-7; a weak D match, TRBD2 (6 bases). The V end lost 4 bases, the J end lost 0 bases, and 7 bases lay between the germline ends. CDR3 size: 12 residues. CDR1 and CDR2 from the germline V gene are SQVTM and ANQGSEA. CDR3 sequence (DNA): TGCAGCGTTGGCGGGACCTCCTACGAGCAGTACTTC. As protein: CSVGGTSYEQYF.

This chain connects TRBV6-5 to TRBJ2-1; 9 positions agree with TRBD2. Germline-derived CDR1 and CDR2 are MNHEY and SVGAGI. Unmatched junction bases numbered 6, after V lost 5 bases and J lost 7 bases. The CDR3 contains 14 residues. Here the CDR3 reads CASSRASGMNEQFF. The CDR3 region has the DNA TGTGCCAGCAGTCGGGCTAGCGGGATGAATGAGCAGTTCTTC.

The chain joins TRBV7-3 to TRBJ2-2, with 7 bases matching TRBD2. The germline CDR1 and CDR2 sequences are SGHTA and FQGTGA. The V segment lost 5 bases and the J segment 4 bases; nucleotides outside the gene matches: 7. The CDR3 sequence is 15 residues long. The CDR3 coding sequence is TGTGCCAGCAGCCCCGGACTAGGCTCCACCGGGGAGCTGTTTTTT. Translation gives CASSPGLGSTGELFF.

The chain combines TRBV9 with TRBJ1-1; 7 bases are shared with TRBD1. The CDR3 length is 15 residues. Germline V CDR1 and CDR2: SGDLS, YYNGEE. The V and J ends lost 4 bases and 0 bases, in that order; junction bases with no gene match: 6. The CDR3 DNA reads TGTGCCAGCAGCCTGGGACAGACTATGAACACTGAAGCTTTCTTT. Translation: CASSLGQTMNTEAFF.

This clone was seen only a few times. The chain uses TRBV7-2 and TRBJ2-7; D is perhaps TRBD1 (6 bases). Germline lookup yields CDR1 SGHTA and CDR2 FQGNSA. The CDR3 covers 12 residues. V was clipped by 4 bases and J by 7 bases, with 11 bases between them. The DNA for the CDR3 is TGTGCCAGCAGCTCAACAGGGTGGGAGCAGTACTTC. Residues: CASSSTGWEQYF.

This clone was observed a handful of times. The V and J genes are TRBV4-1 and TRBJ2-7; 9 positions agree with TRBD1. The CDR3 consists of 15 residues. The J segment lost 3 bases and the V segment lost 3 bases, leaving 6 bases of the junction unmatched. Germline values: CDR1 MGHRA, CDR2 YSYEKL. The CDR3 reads CASSHPGQGLYEQYF. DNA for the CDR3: TGCGCCAGCAGCCATCCGGGACAGGGTCTCTACGAGCAGTACTTC.

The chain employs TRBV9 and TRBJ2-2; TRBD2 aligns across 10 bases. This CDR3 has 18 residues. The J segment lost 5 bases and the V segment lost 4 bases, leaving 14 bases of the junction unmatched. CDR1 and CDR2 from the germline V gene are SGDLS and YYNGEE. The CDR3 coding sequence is TGTGCCAGCAGCCCCGGTGGTTCAGCGGGAGGGCGTACCGGGGAGCTGTTTTTT. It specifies CASSPGGSAGGRTGELFF.

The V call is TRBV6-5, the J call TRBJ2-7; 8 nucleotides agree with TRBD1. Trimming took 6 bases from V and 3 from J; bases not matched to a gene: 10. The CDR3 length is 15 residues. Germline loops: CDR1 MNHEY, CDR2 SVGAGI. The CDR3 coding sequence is TGTGCCAGCAGACCGGACAGGGTGACCTTCTACGAGCAGTACTTC. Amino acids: CASRPDRVTFYEQYF.

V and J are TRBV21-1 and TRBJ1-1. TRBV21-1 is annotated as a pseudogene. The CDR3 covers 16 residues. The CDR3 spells CASSKPGPGRGTEAFF. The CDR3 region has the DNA TGTGCCAGCAGCAAACCGGGACCCGGCCGAGGGACTGAAGCTTTCTTT.

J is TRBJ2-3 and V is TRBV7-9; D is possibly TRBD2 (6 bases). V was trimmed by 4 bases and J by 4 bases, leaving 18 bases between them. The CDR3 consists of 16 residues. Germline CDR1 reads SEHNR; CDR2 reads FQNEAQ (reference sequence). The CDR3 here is CASSSKGGQGADTQYF. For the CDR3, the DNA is TGTGCCAGCAGCTCAAAAGGAGGGCAGGGAGCAGATACGCAGTATTTT.